This T cell receptor (beta chain) came from a study of cytomegalovirus exposure and HLA in healthy donors. Looking at the study overall: Among the 300 to 400 donors who were genotyped, about 79% fell in the genetic ancestry cluster that is associated with self-reported Caucasian donors. Study observations and caveats: Clonal expansion, a later analysis showed, was greater in HLA-associated TCR beta chains than in equally common others.

PCR involved 60 Vbeta and 13 Jbeta primers. Sequenced by immunoSEQ multiplex PCR; TCRdb stores in-frame clones only, minus some. Its table lists about 130,000 clones. On this clone itself: Its cognate antigen is unknown.

CDR1 SGHNT and CDR2 YYREEE come from the germline V gene (reference sequence). The CDR3 is 13 amino acids. V lost 4 bases, J lost 4 bases, and 11 bases lay in between. The V gene is TRBV5-4, the J gene TRBJ1-1; the D is unclear. The receptor comes from a man between 18 and 35 years old in good health and CMV-seronegative. Input material: PBMCs. The CDR3, as DNA: TGTGCCAGCAGCCCACCCCCCGGCACTGAAGCTTTCTTT. It codes for CASSPPPGTEAFF. The full variable domain, its missing parts supplied by reference TRBV5-4 and TRBJ1-1, is ETGVTQSPTHLIKTRGQQVTLRCSSQSGHNTVSWYQQALGQGPQFIFQYYREEENGRGNFPPRFSGLQFPNYSSELNVNALELDDSALYLCASSPPPGTEAFFGQGTRLTVV.